This T cell receptor (beta chain) was recorded in a study of cytomegalovirus exposure and HLA in healthy donors. V lost 2 bases, J lost 3 bases, and 5 bases stayed unmatched. This CDR3 comprises 15 residues. Germline V gene sequence: CDR1 MNHEY, CDR2 SVGAGI. PCR involved 60 Vbeta and 13 Jbeta primers. Repertoires were generated with immunoSEQ multiplex PCR, while TCRdb's copy carries only in-frame clones and drops some. The table shows about 50,000 clones, with about three quarters occurring only once. This chain connects TRBV6-5 to TRBJ1-2, with 8 bases fitting TRBD1. The sequenced sample was PBMCs. The sequence was collected from a man younger than 45 in good health and CMV-seropositive. The CDR3 DNA sequence: TGTGCCAGCAGTTACCTAACGACAGGGGACTATGGCTACACCTTC. This codes for CASSYLTTGDYGYTF.